Listed below are T cell receptor beta chains from one sample, sequenced in a study of blood T cells in healthy people across ages. TCRdb re-called the 5' RACE reads with MiXCR, one entry per CDR3 protein. This table has 1,800,000 or so distinct CDR3 sequences, roughly 43% appearing once. Input material: blood. All receptors derive from a human donor in good health. Each CDR3 is given with its conserved first and last residue. A D gene is named only where the DNA matches it firmly. Some rows have no size entry. The others give once, few or many, or a class for an expanded clone.

CASQRLDTQYF | TGTGCCAGCCAGCGTTTAGATACGCAGTATTTT | NA | TRBJ2-3 | few | TRBV7-9
CAISPSTSTLQETQYF | TGTGCCATCAGTCCGTCCACTTCGACACTACAAGAGACCCAGTACTTC | NA | TRBJ2-5 | NA | TRBV10-3
CSARGSSCNEQFF | TGCAGTGCTCGGGGGAGCTCCTGCAATGAGCAGTTCTTC | NA | TRBJ2-1 | few | TRBV20-1
CSARRGPTDTQYF | TGCAGTGCAAGGAGGGGTCCCACAGATACGCAGTATTTT | NA | TRBJ2-3 | NA | TRBV20-1
CASSTPGAGGSYEQYF | TGTGCCAGCAGCACCCCGGGGGCGGGGGGCTCCTACGAGCAGTACTTC | TRBD2 | TRBJ2-7 | many | TRBV7-8
CASPAKTNTGSYNEQFF | TGTGCCAGCCCTGCAAAAACTAATACGGGCTCCTACAATGAGCAGTTCTTC | NA | TRBJ2-1 | few | TRBV6-1
CASSLGVVGAQYF | TGTGCCAGCAGCTTAGGCGTCGTGGGGGCGCAGTATTTT | NA | TRBJ2-3 | NA | TRBV13
CASGNRGKTEAFF | TGTGCCAGCGGGAACAGGGGGAAGACTGAAGCTTTCTTT | TRBD1 | TRBJ1-1 | NA | TRBV2
CASSGTARKYF | TGTGCCAGCAGTGGGACAGCGAGAAAGTACTTC | TRBD1 | TRBJ2-4 | NA | TRBV12-3/TRBV12-4
CAISEPGQGDYGYTF | TGTGCCATCAGTGAACCGGGACAGGGAGACTATGGCTACACCTTC | TRBD1 | TRBJ1-2 | NA | TRBV10-3
CASSPNGRISTDTQYF | TGTGCCAGCAGCCCCAACGGTCGGATTAGCACAGATACGCAGTATTTT | NA | TRBJ2-3 | NA | TRBV7-3
CASSSGDSLYGYTF | TGCGCCAGCAGCAGTGGGGACAGCCTCTATGGCTACACCTTC | TRBD1 | TRBJ1-2 | NA | TRBV5-1
CASSKRHHGNQPQHF | TGCGCCAGCAGCAAAAGACACCATGGGAATCAGCCCCAGCATTTT | NA | TRBJ1-5 | NA | TRBV4-3
CAISGGGAQSYEQYF | TGTGCCATCAGTGGAGGTGGCGCTCAGTCCTACGAGCAGTACTTC | NA | TRBJ2-7 | NA | TRBV10-3
CASSQESGAETQYF | TGCGCCAGCAGCCAAGAATCAGGGGCCGAGACCCAGTACTTC | NA | TRBJ2-5 | NA | TRBV4-3
CASSPGLQVGTQYF | TGTGCCAGCAGTCCGGGACTACAAGTAGGGACCCAGTACTTC | TRBD2 | TRBJ2-5 | many | TRBV6-5
CASRKRGADEQFF | TGTGCCAGCAGAAAACGGGGGGCCGATGAGCAGTTCTTC | NA | TRBJ2-1 | NA | TRBV6-6
CASSVGQGGMNTEAFF | TGTGCCAGCAGTGTAGGACAGGGGGGGATGAACACTGAAGCTTTCTTT | TRBD1 | TRBJ1-1 | once | TRBV9
CASSYDRRTEAFF | TGTGCCAGCAGCTACGACAGGCGGACTGAAGCTTTCTTT | NA | TRBJ1-1 | NA | TRBV7-3
CASSQEGTSAAGELFF | TGCGCCAGCAGCCAAGAAGGGACTAGCGCGGCCGGGGAGCTGTTTTTT | TRBD2 | TRBJ2-2 | NA | TRBV4-3
CASSTGTRTATDTQYF | TGCGCCAGCAGCACGGGCACGCGGACAGCCACAGATACGCAGTATTTT | NA | TRBJ2-3 | NA | TRBV5-1
CASSLERSAGYTF | TGTGCCAGCAGTTTAGAGCGGTCTGCCGGGTACACCTTC | NA | TRBJ1-2 | NA | TRBV12-3/TRBV12-4
CAISEVTAEESLYGYTF | TGTGCCATCAGTGAGGTGACAGCGGAAGAATCTCTCTATGGCTACACCTTC | NA | TRBJ1-2 | NA | TRBV10-3
CASRMTGAGEAFF | TGTGCCAGCAGGATGACAGGGGCTGGAGAAGCTTTCTTT | TRBD1 | TRBJ1-1 | NA | TRBV12-3/TRBV12-4
CASRTGGQKGETQYF | TGTGCCAGCAGGACGGGGGGCCAGAAGGGAGAGACCCAGTACTTC | NA | TRBJ2-5 | NA | TRBV11-2
CASSLDPAGTSTDTQYF | TGTGCCAGCAGCTTAGATCCCGCGGGGACTAGCACAGATACGCAGTATTTT | NA | TRBJ2-3 | NA | TRBV11-3
CASSPTGSPRSGERFF | TGTGCCAGCAGCCCTACAGGGTCGCCCAGGTCCGGGGAGCGGTTTTTT | NA | TRBJ2-2 | NA | TRBV9
CASSPQPAGGRNEQYF | TGTGCCAGCAGTCCCCAGCCGGCAGGGGGCAGGAACGAGCAGTACTTC | TRBD1 | TRBJ2-7 | NA | TRBV12-3/TRBV12-4